Presented here are 24 T cell receptor beta chains from one specimen sequenced in a study of cytomegalovirus exposure and HLA in healthy donors. 60 Vbeta and 13 Jbeta primers were used in PCR. Here immunoSEQ multiplex PCR was the method, and the copy in TCRdb shows in-frame clones only, minus some. The table records 120,000 to 150,000 clones, around 77% of them present only once. The sequenced sample was PBMCs. The origin of the receptors is a woman between 40 and 55 years old in good health and CMV-seropositive.

The J gene is TRBJ2-2, the V gene TRBV2; 11 nucleotides agree with TRBD2. V was pared by 8 bases and J by 4 bases, with 6 bases of the junction left unmatched. This CDR3 has 15 residues. Germline CDR1 reads SNHLY; CDR2 reads FYNNEI. CDR3 sequence (DNA): TGTGCCAGCGGGAATAGCGGGGGGGTCACCGGGGAGCTGTTTTTT. This translates into CASGNSGGVTGELFF.

This chain connects TRBV5-1 to TRBJ2-3; 8 positions match TRBD1. J lost 3 bases, V lost 2 bases, and 5 bases had no gene match. The CDR3 has 15 amino acids. CDR1 SGHRS and CDR2 YFSETQ come from the germline V gene. The CDR3 bases are TGCGCCAGCAGCTTACAGGGGGTCGGTACAGATACGCAGTATTTT. Its translation: CASSLQGVGTDTQYF. Variable domain in full (rest from reference TRBV5-1 and TRBJ2-3): KAGVTQTPRYLIKTRGQQVTLSCSPISGHRSVSWYQQTPGQGLQFLFEYFSETQRNKGNFPGRFSGRQFSNSRSEMNVSTLELGDSALYLCASSLQGVGTDTQYFGPGTRLTVL.

The chain links TRBV6-1 to TRBJ2-4; possibly TRBD1 for D (5 bases). The CDR3 totals 15 residues. Between the trimmed V and J ends, which lost 10 bases and 2 bases, there was a span of 18 bases. The germline gives CDR1 MNHNS, CDR2 SASEGT. DNA for the CDR3: TGTGCCACCGCCATTGGGGCTATAACCAAAAACATTCAGTACTTC. It encodes CATAIGAITKNIQYF.

The V call is TRBV5-4, the J call TRBJ2-1, with D perhaps matching TRBD2 (7 bases). Germline values: CDR1 SGHNT, CDR2 YYREEE (reference sequence). The length of the CDR3 is 15 residues. V was cut by 6 bases and J by 7 bases, with 20 bases left in between. The CDR3, as DNA: TGTGCCAGCACCGCACGCGGCAGGGGACTAAATGAGCAGTTCTTC. Protein product: CASTARGRGLNEQFF.

This chain joins TRBV6-6 and TRBJ1-2, with 12 positions matching TRBD1. The CDR3 is 14 amino acids. Per germline, CDR1 MNHNY and CDR2 SVGAGI (reference sequence). The V segment lost 5 bases and the J segment 7 bases; nucleotides outside the gene matches: 5. The CDR3, as DNA: TGTGCCAGCAGTGCCCCGGGACAGGGGGCTGGCTACACCTTC. Protein: CASSAPGQGAGYTF.

CDR3 sequence (DNA): TGTGCCAGCTCACTGGACAGAAATCAGCCCCAGCATTTT. It translates to CASSLDRNQPQHF. The gene calls are TRBV18 and TRBJ1-5, with D possibly being TRBD1 (6 bases). This CDR3 is 13 amino acids long. Trimming left V 4 bases short and J 4 bases short, with 8 bases between. Germline V gene lookup returns CDR1 KGHSH and CDR2 LQKENI.

This clone showed up just a few times. V usage is TRBV30 and J usage is TRBJ1-6; tentative D call: TRBD1 (5 bases). The CDR3 has 15 amino acids. V was clipped by 1 base and J by 7 bases, with 14 bases between them. CDR1 is GTSNPN and CDR2 is SVGIG in the germline V gene (reference sequence). CDR3 bases: TGTGCCTGGAGTGCACGCGGGGGTTGGAATTCACCCCTCCACTTT. Translated: CAWSARGGWNSPLHF. Together with reference TRBV30 and TRBJ1-6, the CDR3 gives the full variable domain: SQTIHQWPATLVQPVGSPLSLECTVEGTSNPNLYWYRQAAGRGLQLLFYSVGIGQISSEVPQNLSASRPQDRQFILSSKKLLLSDSGFYLCAWSARGGWNSPLHFGNGTRLTVT.

The J gene is TRBJ2-7, the V gene TRBV6-6; TRBD1 matches 9 bases. The CDR3 is made up of 15 amino acids. Trimming took 5 bases from V and 4 from J; bases not matched to a gene: 9. Germline V gives CDR1 MNHNY, CDR2 SVGAGI (reference sequence). The CDR3 protein is CASSPPRDRAYEQYF. The CDR3 nucleotides are TGTGCCAGCAGTCCACCCCGGGACAGGGCTTACGAGCAGTACTTC.

The rearrangement joins TRBV6-1 to TRBJ2-7; 8 bases are a match to TRBD1. The CDR3 loop spans 14 amino acids. In germline, CDR1 is MNHNS, CDR2 SASEGT. After removal of 8 bases from V and 5 bases from J, the junction contained 11 bases not matched to a gene. As DNA, the CDR3 is TGTGCCAGCTCCTTCTGGACAGGGAAGGACGAGCAGTACTTC. The encoded protein is CASSFWTGKDEQYF.

CDR3 loop: CASSIGVGAGGGTDTQYF. Written as DNA, the CDR3 is TGTGCCAGTAGTATAGGGGTCGGGGCAGGGGGCGGCACAGATACGCAGTATTTT. The chain couples TRBV19 to TRBJ2-3; TRBD1 matches at 8 bases. The germline V gene encodes CDR1 LNHDA and CDR2 SQIVND (reference sequence). The V and J ends lost 1 base and 1 base, in that order; junction bases with no gene match: 10. The CDR3 contains 18 residues.

For the CDR3, the DNA is TGTGCCAGCAGCCCGACAGGGTTGGATTCACCCCTCCACTTT. Its translation is CASSPTGLDSPLHF. V is TRBV7-9 and J is TRBJ1-6, with 7 nucleotides matching TRBD1. Germline assignment: CDR1 SEHNR and CDR2 FQNEAQ (reference sequence). J lost 8 bases, V lost 5 bases, and 6 bases had no gene match. CDR3 length: 14 residues. The variable domain in full, completed from reference TRBV7-9 and TRBJ1-6, reads DTGVSQNPRHKITKRGQNVTFRCDPISEHNRLYWYRQTLGQGPEFLTYFQNEAQLEKSRLLSDRFSAERPKGSFSTLEIQRTEQGDSAMYLCASSPTGLDSPLHFGNGTRLTVT.

The chain recombines TRBV6-5 with TRBJ1-1, with D possibly TRBD1 on 5 matching bases. There are 16 residues in the CDR3. Germline V gene lookup returns CDR1 MNHEY and CDR2 SVGAGI. V was shortened by 2 bases and J by 0 bases, with 13 bases between the two germline ends. The CDR3 DNA sequence: TGTGCCAGCAGTTACCAGACAGTTGTTTTGAACACTGAAGCTTTCTTT. This gives the protein CASSYQTVVLNTEAFF.

The rearrangement links TRBV2 to TRBJ1-1; a weak D match, TRBD1 (5 bases). This CDR3 has 12 residues. Trimming cost V 3 bases and J 4 bases, with 6 bases left between them. Per the germline V gene, CDR1 is SNHLY and CDR2 is FYNNEI. CDR3 nucleotides: TGTGCCAGCAGTGACCAGGGCACTGAAGCTTTCTTT. Translating it yields CASSDQGTEAFF.

The chain combines TRBV9 with TRBJ1-3, with D perhaps TRBD1 (5 bases). In germline, CDR1 is SGDLS, CDR2 YYNGEE. V lost 0 bases to trimming and J lost 1 base, with 11 bases between them. This CDR3 region has 16 residues. In DNA, the CDR3 is TGTGCCAGCAGCGTAGGGGTGGGGGGTTCTGGAAACACCATATATTTT. Translation gives CASSVGVGGSGNTIYF.

This chain connects TRBV27 to TRBJ2-1, with TRBD1 matching 7 bases. The germline gives CDR1 MNHEY, CDR2 SMNVEV (reference sequence). CDR3 length: 13 residues. After removal of 3 bases from V and 6 bases from J, the junction contained 2 bases not matched to a gene. The CDR3 DNA sequence: TGTGCCAGCAGTTTGTCAGGGGGCAATGAGCAGTTCTTC. This encodes CASSLSGGNEQFF.

This sequence joins TRBV7-2 and TRBJ1-2; D gene unclear. V was pared by 5 bases and J by 3 bases, with 10 bases between. This CDR3 has 13 residues. The V gene's germline CDR1 is SGHTA and CDR2 FQGNSA. The CDR3 protein is CASSTRRDYGYTF. The CDR3 DNA reads TGTGCCAGCAGCACCCGGAGAGACTATGGCTACACCTTC.

The chain has TRBV5-1 and TRBJ1-2, with TRBD1 identical over 7 bases. The CDR3 totals 15 residues. With 4 bases clipped from V and 7 bases from J, the junction kept 13 bases outside the gene matches. Germline lookup yields CDR1 SGHRS and CDR2 YFSETQ. CDR3 DNA: TGCGCCAGCAGCGCCTCGCGAGGACAGGATCCTGGCTACACCTTC. Amino acids: CASSASRGQDPGYTF.

Comment on this clone: Other nucleotide sequences in the sample specify the same CDR3. The genes are TRBV9 and TRBJ1-2; possible D gene TRBD1, 5 bases. Germline V lookup: CDR1 SGDLS, CDR2 YYNGEE. V dropped 0 bases and J dropped 7 bases, with 10 bases sitting between them. The length of the CDR3 is 13 residues. The CDR3 DNA follows: TGTGCCAGCAGCGTAGGGCAGGGAGGTGGCTACACCTTC. Protein product: CASSVGQGGGYTF.

The rearrangement uses TRBV5-1 and TRBJ2-1; 11 nucleotides match TRBD2. The length of the CDR3 is 15 residues. V was pared by 0 bases and J by 5 bases, with 1 base of the junction left unmatched. Germline V gives CDR1 SGHRS, CDR2 YFSETQ. The CDR3 DNA is TGCGCCAGCAGCTTGGGGGGACTAGCGGACAATGAGCAGTTCTTC. Translated: CASSLGGLADNEQFF.

CDR3 in amino acids: CASSKGADTEAFF. The CDR3 DNA reads as TGTGCCAGCAGTAAGGGGGCAGACACTGAAGCTTTCTTT. The chain links TRBV2 to TRBJ1-1, with 7 bases fitting TRBD1. Looked up from germline, CDR1 is SNHLY and CDR2 is FYNNEI. V gave up 5 bases and J gave up 3 bases; unmatched junction bases: 3. The CDR3 is 13 residues long.

This chain connects TRBV20-1 to TRBJ1-2; no definite D call. Germline V gene lookup returns CDR1 DFQATT and CDR2 SNEGSKA (reference sequence). The CDR3 spans 10 residues. CDR3 sequence reads: CAGSGNGYTF. The CDR3 DNA reads TGCGCTGGATCAGGAAATGGCTACACCTTC.

V usage is TRBV9 and J usage is TRBJ2-5; 11 nucleotides agree with TRBD2. V gave up 0 bases and J gave up 5 bases; unmatched junction bases: 6. The CDR3 consists of 16 residues. From germline, CDR1 is SGDLS and CDR2 YYNGEE. The CDR3 region has the DNA TGTGCCAGCAGCGTAGTAACTAGCGGGGGTGGGGAGACCCAGTACTTC. Protein: CASSVVTSGGGETQYF. The full variable domain, in which reference TRBV9 and TRBJ2-5 provide the parts outside the CDR3, is DSGVTQTPKHLITATGQRVTLRCSPRSGDLSVYWYQQSLDQGLQFLIQYYNGEERAKGNILERFSAQQFPDLHSELNLSSLELGDSALYFCASSVVTSGGGETQYFGPGTRLLVL.

The rearrangement joins TRBV18 to TRBJ1-1; D uncertain. CDR1 is KGHSH and CDR2 is LQKENI in the germline V gene. The CDR3 runs 14 residues. Trimming removed 1 base at V and 6 bases at J, with 12 bases between. CDR3 nucleotides: TGTGCCAGCTCACCACGGGAGATTTGGGCTGAAGCTTTCTTT. Its translation is CASSPREIWAEAFF.

The gene calls are TRBV19 and TRBJ1-4, with D perhaps matching TRBD1 (5 bases). The CDR3 runs to 13 residues. Germline loops: CDR1 LNHDA, CDR2 SQIVND (reference sequence). V was pared by 7 bases and J by 4 bases, with 10 bases between. CDR3: CASTGRSNEKLFF. DNA of the CDR3: TGTGCCAGTACAGGGCGGAGTAATGAAAAACTGTTTTTT.